The 4 T cell receptor beta chains in this list originate from one sample, sequenced in a study of a mutant IDH1 vaccine in newly diagnosed glioma. Their target antigens are unknown. Profiling relied on immunoSEQ multiplex PCR, and the TCRdb table lists in-frame clones only, not all of them. The repertoire holds tens of thousands of clones, around 76% seen once, with around 6.9% in the top ten. Regarding time point: week 35, safety follow-up. Every single dose of the vaccine, 300 ug of mutant IDH1 20-mer peptide, came with topical imiquimod. The material was PBMCs, obtained from a glioma patient whose treatment included an IDH1 peptide vaccine. These receptors originate from a man aged 45 to 65 with glioma.

As to this clone: The same CDR3 also results from other DNA sequences found in this sample. This chain joins TRBV5-1 and TRBJ2-7, with TRBD1 identical over 7 bases. V dropped 0 bases and J dropped 0; count of bases not matched to a gene: 0. This CDR3 region has 14 residues. Per the germline V gene, CDR1 is SGHRS and CDR2 is YFSETQ. CDR3 nucleotide sequence: TGCGCCAGCAGCTTGGGACAGGGCTCCTACGAGCAGTACTTC. Translation gives CASSLGQGSYEQYF.

This rearrangement joins TRBV29-1 to TRBJ1-1; TRBD1 agrees at 7 bases. Germline CDR1 reads SQVTM; CDR2 reads ANQGSEA. V lost 7 bases to trimming and J lost 8 bases; unmatched junction nucleotides: 13. This CDR3 comprises 13 residues. Here the CDR3 DNA reads TGCAGCGCGTCGACAGGGAATGGGCCCGAAGCTTTCTTT. Its translation: CSASTGNGPEAFF.

This chain connects TRBV9 to TRBJ1-2; D uncertain. Germline V gene data show CDR1 as SGDLS and CDR2 as YYNGEE. The V and J ends lost 0 bases and 7 bases respectively, with 13 bases between them. This CDR3 is 14 amino acids long. In nucleotides, the CDR3 is TGTGCCAGCAGCGTAGAGTTATTTGGACCTGGCTACACCTTC. Translation gives CASSVELFGPGYTF.

The chain joins TRBV18 to TRBJ2-5; possibly TRBD2 for D (6 bases). The germline V gene has CDR1 KGHSH and CDR2 LQKENI. V lost 3 bases to trimming and J lost 5 bases, with 13 bases between them. This CDR3 contains 14 residues. The CDR3 spells CASSPEAGRETQYF. The CDR3 bases are TGTGCCAGCTCACCGGAGGCAGGGAGGGAGACCCAGTACTTC.